This T cell receptor (beta chain) was sequenced in a study of blood T cell repertoires in COVID-19. Across the whole study: From the United States, Italy and Spain came samples of acute and convalescent COVID-19. Sources were T cells, B-cell-depleted T cells, or PBMCs; the material itself was cDNA or gDNA.

V lost 6 bases, J lost 5 bases, and 4 bases stayed unmatched. Germline V lookup: CDR1 LGHDT, CDR2 YNNKEL (reference sequence). The CDR3 extends over 13 amino acids. As handled by the study authors: Counts of nucleated cells, estimated from reference gene primer amplification, were obtained. The assay was immunoSEQ multiplex PCR, and TCRdb's table has in-frame clones only and misses some. The V and J calls and clone size are taken from that table; D and trimming were inferred from the DNA. The data contain 100,000 to 110,000 clones, 85% of them singletons. The sample consisted of peripheral blood. The chain is built from TRBV3-1 (or the pseudogene TRBV3-2) and TRBJ1-2, with TRBD1 matching 9 bases. The sequence derives from a human donor in a cohort sampled during active COVID-19. CDR3: CASRLQGAYGYTF. As DNA, the CDR3 is TGTGCCAGCAGACTACAGGGGGCGTATGGCTACACCTTC.